This T cell receptor beta chain was identified during a study of beta chain features in type 1 diabetes. Overall study: Examination of sorted cells across all samples involved about 100,000,000 cells.

Findings and caveats of the study: The similarity of naive, central memory and Treg TCRB repertoires appeared greater among patients than among healthy donors. Moderate yet significant TCRB CDR3 shortening was seen in Type 1 diabetes patients in all four CD4+ subsets.

Expressed TCRB transcripts were sequenced, since all the RNA that had been isolated was reverse transcribed. The data were produced by immunoSEQ multiplex PCR, yet TCRdb's version contains in-frame clones alone and is incomplete. This sample carries hundreds of thousands of clones, roughly 13% of them seen once, and the ten largest clones take roughly 0.038%. This clone turned up a few times. The antigen is not known. Every single donor gave one heparinised blood draw, and these averaged approximately 100 mL. This CDR3 has 16 residues. Germline lookup yields CDR1 SEHNR and CDR2 FQNEAQ (reference sequence). V lost 1 base, J lost 5 bases, and 17 bases lay in between.

The rearrangement joins TRBV7-9 to TRBJ2-5; D not resolved. The sequencing input was naive CD4+ T cells from blood. The sequence came from a young man in good health. The CDR3 nucleotides read TGTGCCAGCAGCTTAGAGAGCGCCTGGGTTAGTGAGACCCAGTACTTC. Translating gives CASSLESAWVSETQYF. Full variable domain (rest looked up from reference TRBV7-9 and TRBJ2-5): DTGVSQNPRHKITKRGQNVTFRCDPISEHNRLYWYRQTLGQGPEFLTYFQNEAQLEKSRLLSDRFSAERPKGSFSTLEIQRTEQGDSAMYLCASSLESAWVSETQYFGPGTRLLVL.